Listed here is a single TCR beta chain. The source of the sample is a study of T cell changes during pregnancy in multiple sclerosis. Here immunoSEQ multiplex PCR was the method, and the copy in TCRdb shows in-frame clones only, minus some. The sample includes under 70,000 clones, about nine tenths of them seen just once. Germline V lookup: CDR1 SNHLY, CDR2 FYNNEI. Deletions cut 7 bases from V and 6 bases from J, with 21 bases between. This CDR3 comprises 15 residues. This sample comprised peripheral blood, obtained in the third trimester of pregnancy. The origin of this receptor is a female donor in good health, enrolled as a control in a pregnancy study. The chain joins TRBV2 to TRBJ1-2; maybe TRBD1 (6 bases). The CDR3 loop is CASTLYVGTTDGYTF. The CDR3 DNA is TGTGCCAGCACCCTGTACGTAGGGACAACGGATGGCTACACCTTC.